The rows below give T cell receptor beta chains drawn from one sample of a study of regulatory and conventional T cells in RAG deficiency. Generated by immunoSEQ multiplex PCR, the TCRdb table keeps only in-frame clones and is missing some. The repertoire holds some 21,000 clones, with roughly 93% as singletons. These data also featured in a second study, about regulatory T cells.

The specimen sequenced was CD4+ T cells sorted from blood. These receptors were taken from a human donor in good health. CDR3s leave out the opening cysteine and the closing phenylalanine or tryptophan.

>TRBV5-1
ASSLEGDYGYT
>TRBV18
ASSPQGNTEAF
>TRBV29-1
SASAGTGITEAF
>TRBV12-5
ASSGPATGTQY
>TRBV18
ASSLLQGRENEQF
>TRBV2
ASSKDISGANVLT
>TRBV14
ASSQEGRGGPEAF
>TRBV6-1
ASSLTGELF
>TRBV5-1
ASSVTTSGPYEQY
>TRBV2
ASSVLRMGQGGGYT
>TRBV27
ASSLGGRLYNEQF
>TRBV2
ASSKGLAGVETQY
>TRBV6-6
ASSYSGGWTNEKLF
>TRBV5-1
ASSPGTSGSEQY
>TRBV19
ASSRDGNYGYT
>TRBV2
ASSEGTEMNTEAF
>TRBV11-2
ASSFLAGGLTDTQY
>TRBV5-1
ASSVDSYEQY
>TRBV5-1
ASSPGTRYNQPQH
>TRBV11-2
ASSFDITPGELF
>TRBV9
ASSVSNTEAF
>TRBV5-6
ASSSEVSGPSREQY
>TRBV11-3
ASSISGTRTYEQY
>TRBV7-2
ASSYKRENSPLH
>TRBV19
ATRTGGRNSPLH
>TRBV19
ASSTRTSGNTIY
>TRBV6-4
ASSDSRGYGYT
>TRBV12-5
ASGLGQAGTEAF
>TRBV5-1
ASSLGVLAGANEQF
>TRBV2
ASRPTSGVYEQY
>TRBV2
ASSEVRGSYNEQF
>TRBV6-1
ASSEAKDFQETQY
>TRBV5-6
ASSTGTNQETQY
>TRBV14
ASSRAANTIY
>TRBV28
ASNLGGAGTGELF
>TRBV4-2
ASSQDIRGGVAGNEQF
>TRBV30
AWSVAGPRNNEKLF
>TRBV19
ASSNGQVVGTRTEAF
>TRBV11-3
ASSGDERGYT
>TRBV18
ASSPQTANGNEKLF
>TRBV7-3
ASSPQLGLSTDTQY
>TRBV5-8
ASSGKTSGSYEQY
>TRBV10-3
AISESPGKGAVGTDTQY
>TRBV7-9
ASSLVSSQEGGYT
>TRBV11-2
ASSSILRDRNEQF
>TRBV5-1
ASSLDGNYNEQF
>TRBV5-1
ASSAGETEAF
>TRBV18
ASTSDGDGTEAF
>TRBV6-1
ASSQESPGLTSTDTQY
>TRBV27
ASRVRGSSTDTQY
>TRBV14
ASSQFRTSGLRTPGELF
>TRBV19
ASSTGDTEAF
>TRBV4-1
ASSQAAWPLH
>TRBV18
ASSLDTTSGGTEAF
>TRBV6-5
ASSSRSYNQPQH